What follows are 8 T cell receptor beta chains derived from one specimen sequenced in a study of T-cell memory formation after mild COVID-19. TCRdb re-called the 5' RACE reads with MiXCR, one entry per CDR3 protein. The data hold under 250,000 distinct CDR3 sequences, with 15% observed a single time. The sequenced material came from PBMCs or a T cell subset sorted from them (not recorded which). Source of these receptors: an adult woman who had mild COVID-19 (a few samples of this study predate the infection). Cell type and time point are not known.

The chain employs TRBV20-1 and TRBJ2-7; possibly TRBD2 for D (7 bases). Trimming pared 6 bases from V and 4 bases from J, leaving 13 bases between. CDR1 and CDR2 (germline): DFQATT, SNEGSKA (reference sequence). CDR3 length: 12 amino acids. The CDR3 reads CSAEGGRYEQYF. DNA for the CDR3: TGCAGTGCAGAGGGGGGGCGGTACGAGCAGTACTTC.

The chain carries TRBV25-1 and TRBJ2-1, with 7 bases fitting TRBD2. V trimming: 5 bases; J trimming: 9 bases; junction bases outside the gene matches: 13. The CDR3 contains 15 residues. Germline loops: CDR1 MGHDK, CDR2 SYGVNS. CDR3 amino acids: CASSFPGGIASEQFF. The CDR3 bases are TGTGCCAGCAGTTTCCCGGGGGGTATCGCCAGTGAGCAGTTCTTC.

Many counts were recorded for this clonotype. The chain couples TRBV2 to TRBJ2-3; D uncertain. The CDR3 has 12 amino acids. The germline gives CDR1 SNHLY, CDR2 FYNNEI. Trimming took off 6 bases at V and 3 bases at J, with 7 bases between the two ends. CDR3 DNA sequence: TGTGCCAGCAGGTCGCTTACAGATACGCAGTATTTT. Its translation is CASRSLTDTQYF. The whole variable domain, remainder taken from reference TRBV2 and TRBJ2-3, is EPEVTQTPSHQVTQMGQEVILRCVPISNHLYFYWYRQILGQKVEFLVSFYNNEISEKSEIFDDQFSVERPDGSNFTLKIRSTKLEDSAMYFCASRSLTDTQYFGPGTRLTVL.

The chain uses TRBV12-3 or TRBV12-4 and TRBJ2-1; D is uncertain. With 3 bases removed from V and 8 bases from J, the gap between germline ends came to 11 bases. The CDR3 is 13 amino acids. The CDR3 DNA reads as TGTGCCAGCAGTTTCATTAGACTCCATGAGCAGTTCTTC. Amino acid sequence: CASSFIRLHEQFF.

CDR3 nucleotide sequence: TGCAGTGCCCCCCTGCGGGGGGTGGAGACCCAGTACTTC. This translates into CSAPLRGVETQYF. The chain joins TRBV20-1 to TRBJ2-5; 8 nucleotides agree with TRBD2. The CDR3 covers 13 residues. The junction had 8 bases not matched to a gene; V was cut back by 6 bases and J by 5 bases. CDR1 and CDR2 (germline): DFQATT, SNEGSKA (reference sequence).

This clonotype was counted only a few times. The rearrangement links TRBV6-4 to TRBJ1-5; possibly TRBD1 for D (6 bases). The CDR3 length is 14 residues. V was pared by 5 bases and J by 3 bases, with 11 bases between. CDR1 and CDR2 from the germline V gene are MRHNA and SNTAGT. CDR3 in DNA: TGTGCCAGCAGTCCCCAGGGGTTCAATCAGCCCCAGCATTTT. As protein: CASSPQGFNQPQHF.

The sample holds a few counts of this clonotype. CDR3 sequence: CASSQVFSGVGWGNEQFF. The CDR3 DNA reads TGTGCCAGCAGCCAAGTATTTTCGGGAGTGGGTTGGGGCAATGAGCAGTTCTTC. The V call is TRBV3-1, the J call TRBJ2-1, with a tentative D call TRBD2 (6 bases). Germline CDR1 is LGHDT and CDR2 is YNNKEL (reference sequence). Trimming stripped 1 base from V and 6 bases from J, with 22 bases between. The CDR3 spans 18 residues.

The chain is built from TRBV12-3 or TRBV12-4 and TRBJ2-7; tentative D call: TRBD1 (6 bases). The V gene lost 5 bases and the J gene lost 3 bases, with 11 bases spanning the gap. The CDR3 is made up of 13 amino acids. The CDR3 bases are TGTGCCAGCAGTCCCAACAGGGACTACGAGCAGTACTTC. Translating gives CASSPNRDYEQYF.